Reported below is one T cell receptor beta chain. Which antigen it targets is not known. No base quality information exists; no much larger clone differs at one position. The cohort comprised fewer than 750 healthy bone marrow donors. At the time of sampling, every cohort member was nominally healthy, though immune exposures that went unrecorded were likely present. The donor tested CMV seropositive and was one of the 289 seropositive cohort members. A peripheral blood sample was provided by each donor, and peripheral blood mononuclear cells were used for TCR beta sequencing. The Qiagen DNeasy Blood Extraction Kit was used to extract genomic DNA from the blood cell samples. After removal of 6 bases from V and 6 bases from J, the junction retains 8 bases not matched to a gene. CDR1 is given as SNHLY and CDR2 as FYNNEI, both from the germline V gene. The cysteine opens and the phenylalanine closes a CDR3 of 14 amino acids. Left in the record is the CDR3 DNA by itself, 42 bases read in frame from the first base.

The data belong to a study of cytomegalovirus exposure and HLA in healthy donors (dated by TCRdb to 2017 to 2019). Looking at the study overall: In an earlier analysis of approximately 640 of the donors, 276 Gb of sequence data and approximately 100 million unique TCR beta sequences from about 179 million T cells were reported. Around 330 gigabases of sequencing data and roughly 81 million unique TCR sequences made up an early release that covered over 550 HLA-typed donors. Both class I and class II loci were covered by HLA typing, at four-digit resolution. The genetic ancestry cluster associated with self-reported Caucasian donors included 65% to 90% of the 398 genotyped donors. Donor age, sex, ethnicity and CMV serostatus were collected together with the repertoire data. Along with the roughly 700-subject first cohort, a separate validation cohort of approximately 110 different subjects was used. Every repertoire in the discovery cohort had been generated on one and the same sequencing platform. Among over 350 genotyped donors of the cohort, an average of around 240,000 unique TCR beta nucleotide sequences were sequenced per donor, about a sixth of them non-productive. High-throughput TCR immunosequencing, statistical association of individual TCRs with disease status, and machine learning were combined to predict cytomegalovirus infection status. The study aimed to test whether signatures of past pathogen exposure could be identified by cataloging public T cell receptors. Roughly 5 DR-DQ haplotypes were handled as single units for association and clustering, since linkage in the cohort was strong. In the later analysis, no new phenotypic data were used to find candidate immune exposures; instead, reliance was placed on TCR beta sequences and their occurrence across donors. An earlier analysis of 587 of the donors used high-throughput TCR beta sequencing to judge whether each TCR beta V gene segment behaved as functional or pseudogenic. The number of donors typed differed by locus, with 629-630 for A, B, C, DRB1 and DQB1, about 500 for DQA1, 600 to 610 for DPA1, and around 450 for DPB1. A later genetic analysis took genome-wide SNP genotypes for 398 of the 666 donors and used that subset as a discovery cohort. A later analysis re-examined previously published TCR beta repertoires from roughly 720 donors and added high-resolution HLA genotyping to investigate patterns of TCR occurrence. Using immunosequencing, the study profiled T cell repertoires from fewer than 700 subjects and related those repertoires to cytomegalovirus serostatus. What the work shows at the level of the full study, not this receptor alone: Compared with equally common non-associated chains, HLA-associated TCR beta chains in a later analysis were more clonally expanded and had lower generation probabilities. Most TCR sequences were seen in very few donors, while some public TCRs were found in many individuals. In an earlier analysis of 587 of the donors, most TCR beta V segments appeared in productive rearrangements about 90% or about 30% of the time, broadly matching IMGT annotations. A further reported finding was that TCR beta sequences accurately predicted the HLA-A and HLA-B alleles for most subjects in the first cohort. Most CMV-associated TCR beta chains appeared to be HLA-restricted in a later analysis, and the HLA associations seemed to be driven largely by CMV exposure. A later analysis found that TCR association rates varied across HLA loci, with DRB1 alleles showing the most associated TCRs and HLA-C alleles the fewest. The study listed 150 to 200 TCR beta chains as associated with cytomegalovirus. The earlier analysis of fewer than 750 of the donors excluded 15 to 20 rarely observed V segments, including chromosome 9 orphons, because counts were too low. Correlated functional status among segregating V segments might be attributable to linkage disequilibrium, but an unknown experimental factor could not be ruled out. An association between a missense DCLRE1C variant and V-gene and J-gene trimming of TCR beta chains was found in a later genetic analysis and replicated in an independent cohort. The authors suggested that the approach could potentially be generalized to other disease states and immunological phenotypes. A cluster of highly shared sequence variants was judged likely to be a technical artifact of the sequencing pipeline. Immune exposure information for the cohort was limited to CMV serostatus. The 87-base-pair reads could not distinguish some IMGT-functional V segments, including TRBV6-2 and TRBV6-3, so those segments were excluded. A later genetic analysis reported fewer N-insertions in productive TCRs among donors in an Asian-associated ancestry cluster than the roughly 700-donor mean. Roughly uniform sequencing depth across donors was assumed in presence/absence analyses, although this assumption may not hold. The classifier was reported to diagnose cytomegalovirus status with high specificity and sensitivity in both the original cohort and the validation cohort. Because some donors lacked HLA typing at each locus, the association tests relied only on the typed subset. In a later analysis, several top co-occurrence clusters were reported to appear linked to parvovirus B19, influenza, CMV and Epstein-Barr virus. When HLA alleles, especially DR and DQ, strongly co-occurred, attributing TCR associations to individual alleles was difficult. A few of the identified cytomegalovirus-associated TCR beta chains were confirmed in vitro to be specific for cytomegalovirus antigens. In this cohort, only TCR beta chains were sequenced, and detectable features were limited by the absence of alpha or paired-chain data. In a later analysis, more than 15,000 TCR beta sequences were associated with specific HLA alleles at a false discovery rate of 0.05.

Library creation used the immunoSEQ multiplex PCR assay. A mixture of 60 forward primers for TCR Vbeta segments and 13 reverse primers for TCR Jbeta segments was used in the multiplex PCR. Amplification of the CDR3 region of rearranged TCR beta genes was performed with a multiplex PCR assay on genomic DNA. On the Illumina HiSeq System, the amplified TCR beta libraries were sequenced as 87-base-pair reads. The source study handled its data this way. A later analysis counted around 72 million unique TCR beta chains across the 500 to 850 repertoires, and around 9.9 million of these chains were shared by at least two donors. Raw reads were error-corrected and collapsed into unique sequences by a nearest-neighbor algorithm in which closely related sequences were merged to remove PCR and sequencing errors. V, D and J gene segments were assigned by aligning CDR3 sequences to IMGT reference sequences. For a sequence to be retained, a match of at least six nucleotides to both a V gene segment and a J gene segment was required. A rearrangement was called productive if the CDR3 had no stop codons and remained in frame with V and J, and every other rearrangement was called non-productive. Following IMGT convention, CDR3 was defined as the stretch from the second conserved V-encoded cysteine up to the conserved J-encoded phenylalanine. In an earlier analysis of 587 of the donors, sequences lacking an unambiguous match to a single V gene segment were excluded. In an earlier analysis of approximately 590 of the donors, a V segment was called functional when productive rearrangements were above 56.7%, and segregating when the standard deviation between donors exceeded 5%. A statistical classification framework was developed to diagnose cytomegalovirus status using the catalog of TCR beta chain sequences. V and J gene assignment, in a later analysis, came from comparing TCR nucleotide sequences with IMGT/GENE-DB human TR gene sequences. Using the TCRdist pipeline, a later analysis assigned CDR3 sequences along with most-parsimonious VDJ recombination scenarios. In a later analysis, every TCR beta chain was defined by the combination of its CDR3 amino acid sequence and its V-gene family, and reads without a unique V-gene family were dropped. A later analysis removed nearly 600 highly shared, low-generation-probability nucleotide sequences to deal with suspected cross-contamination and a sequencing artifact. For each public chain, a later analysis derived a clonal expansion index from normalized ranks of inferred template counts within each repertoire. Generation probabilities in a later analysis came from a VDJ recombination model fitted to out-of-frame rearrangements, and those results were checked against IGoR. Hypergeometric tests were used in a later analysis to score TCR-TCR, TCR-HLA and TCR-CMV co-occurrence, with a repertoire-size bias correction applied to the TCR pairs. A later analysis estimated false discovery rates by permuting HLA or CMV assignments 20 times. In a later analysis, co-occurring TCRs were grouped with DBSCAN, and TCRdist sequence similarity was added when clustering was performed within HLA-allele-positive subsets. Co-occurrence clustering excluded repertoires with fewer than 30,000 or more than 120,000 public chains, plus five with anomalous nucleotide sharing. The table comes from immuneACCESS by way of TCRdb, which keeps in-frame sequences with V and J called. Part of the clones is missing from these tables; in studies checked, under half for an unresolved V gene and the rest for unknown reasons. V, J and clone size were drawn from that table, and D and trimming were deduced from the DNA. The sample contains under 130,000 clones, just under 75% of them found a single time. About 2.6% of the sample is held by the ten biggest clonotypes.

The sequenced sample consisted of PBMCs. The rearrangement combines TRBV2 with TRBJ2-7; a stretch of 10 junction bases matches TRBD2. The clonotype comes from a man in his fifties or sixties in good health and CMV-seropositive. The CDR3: CASRGLAGALEQYF. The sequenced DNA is TGTGCCAGCAGGGGTCTAGCGGGAGCCCTCGAGCAGTACTTC.